The present T cell receptor beta chain was sequenced within a study of cytomegalovirus exposure and HLA in healthy donors. On the study more broadly: When 350 to 400 donors were genotyped, approximately 80% of them were found to fall in the Caucasian-associated ancestry cluster. Notes on the study in general: An analysis that was carried out later associated 16,000 or so TCR beta sequences with HLA alleles at 0.05 false discovery rate. The investigators catalogued some 150 TCR beta chains as cytomegalovirus-associated.

PCR was performed using 60 Vbeta and 13 Jbeta primers. This table comes from immunoSEQ multiplex PCR, and its TCRdb copy is limited to in-frame clones, with some not included. The table lists about 160,000 clones, 79% of them singletons. Germline assignment: CDR1 SGHTA and CDR2 FQGNSA. V was trimmed by 4 bases and J by 5 bases, leaving 14 bases between them. The CDR3 loop spans 14 amino acids. As to this clone: Its antigen is as yet unknown.

V and J are TRBV7-2 and TRBJ1-1; D is undetermined. Sequencing was carried out using PBMCs. The receptor was derived from a man aged 40-49 years in good health and CMV-seronegative. CDR3 nucleotides: TGTGCCAGCAGCTGGTTTCTTGGAGAGACTGAAGCTTTCTTT. Translated, it gives CASSWFLGETEAFF.